Sequencing of this T cell receptor beta chain was carried out in a study of blood T cell repertoires in COVID-19. Across the study: Acute and convalescent COVID-19 specimens originated in the United States, Italy and Spain. T cells, B-cell-depleted T cells, or PBMCs provided the cDNA or gDNA that served as material.

This clone was picked up a small number of times. V lost 4 bases, J lost 2 bases, and 17 bases lay in between. CDR1 and CDR2 from the germline V gene are LNHDA and SQIVND (reference sequence). This CDR3 has 16 amino acids. In the authors' workflow: Reference gene primer amplification yielded estimated nucleated cell counts. Generated by immunoSEQ multiplex PCR, the TCRdb table keeps only in-frame clones and is missing some. D and trimming were read from the DNA, whereas the V and J calls and clone size are those reported in that table. Among some 96,000 clones, about 82% were seen once, and the ten largest hold roughly 12%.

The source material was peripheral blood. The sequence was obtained from a man in his fifties or sixties with active or convalescent COVID-19. The chain is built from TRBV19 and TRBJ1-2, with D possibly matching TRBD1 (5 bases). CDR3 DNA: TGTGCCAGTAGTACCCCCCTTCGACAGAGAAACTATGGCTACACCTTC. Its protein product is CASSTPLRQRNYGYTF.